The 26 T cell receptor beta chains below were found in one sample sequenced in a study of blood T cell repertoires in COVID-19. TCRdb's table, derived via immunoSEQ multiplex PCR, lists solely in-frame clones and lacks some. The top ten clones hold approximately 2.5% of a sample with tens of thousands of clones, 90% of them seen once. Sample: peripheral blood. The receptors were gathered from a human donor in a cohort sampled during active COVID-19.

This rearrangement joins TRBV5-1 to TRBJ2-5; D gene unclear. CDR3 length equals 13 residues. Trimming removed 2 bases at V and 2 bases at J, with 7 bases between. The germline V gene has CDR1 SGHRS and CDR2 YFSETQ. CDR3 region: CASSLSGQETQYF. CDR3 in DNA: TGCGCCAGCAGCTTATCAGGACAAGAGACCCAGTACTTC. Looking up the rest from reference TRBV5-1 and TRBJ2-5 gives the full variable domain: KAGVTQTPRYLIKTRGQQVTLSCSPISGHRSVSWYQQTPGQGLQFLFEYFSETQRNKGNFPGRFSGRQFSNSRSEMNVSTLELGDSALYLCASSLSGQETQYFGPGTRLLVL.

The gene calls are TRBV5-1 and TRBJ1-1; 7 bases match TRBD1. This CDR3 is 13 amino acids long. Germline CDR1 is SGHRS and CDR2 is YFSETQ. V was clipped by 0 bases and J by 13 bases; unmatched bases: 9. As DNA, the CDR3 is TGCGCCAGCAGCTTGGGGGACACAGGGGCCGGTTTCTTT. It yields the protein CASSLGDTGAGFF.

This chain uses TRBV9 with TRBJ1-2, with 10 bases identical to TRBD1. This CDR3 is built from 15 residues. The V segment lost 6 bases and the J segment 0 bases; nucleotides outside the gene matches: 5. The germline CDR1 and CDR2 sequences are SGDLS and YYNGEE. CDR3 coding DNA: TGTGCCAGCACTCCCGGACAGGGGGCTAACTATGGCTACACCTTC. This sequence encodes CASTPGQGANYGYTF.

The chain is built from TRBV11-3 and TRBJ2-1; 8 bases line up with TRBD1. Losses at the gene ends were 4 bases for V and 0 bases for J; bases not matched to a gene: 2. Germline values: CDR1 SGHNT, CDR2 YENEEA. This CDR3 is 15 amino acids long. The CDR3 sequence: CASSSTGGSYNEQFF. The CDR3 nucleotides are TGTGCCAGCAGCTCTACAGGGGGCTCCTACAATGAGCAGTTCTTC.

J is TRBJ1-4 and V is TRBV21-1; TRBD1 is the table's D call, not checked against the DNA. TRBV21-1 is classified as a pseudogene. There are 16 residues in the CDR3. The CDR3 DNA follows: TGTGCCAGCAGCAAGCCCCGGAGACAGGGCGGTGAAAAACTGTTTTTT. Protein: CASSKPRRQGGEKLFF.

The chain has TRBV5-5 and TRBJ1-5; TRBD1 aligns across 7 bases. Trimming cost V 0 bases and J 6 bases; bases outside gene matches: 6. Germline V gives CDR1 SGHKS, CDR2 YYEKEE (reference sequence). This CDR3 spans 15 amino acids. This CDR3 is CASSLEGQTIQPQHF. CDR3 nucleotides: TGTGCCAGCAGCTTGGAGGGACAGACCATTCAGCCCCAGCATTTT.

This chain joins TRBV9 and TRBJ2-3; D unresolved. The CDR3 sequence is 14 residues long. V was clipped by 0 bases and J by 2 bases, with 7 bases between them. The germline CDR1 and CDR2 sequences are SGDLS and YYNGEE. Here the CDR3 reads CASSVATVTDTQYF. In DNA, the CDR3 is TGTGCCAGCAGCGTAGCGACTGTCACAGATACGCAGTATTTT.

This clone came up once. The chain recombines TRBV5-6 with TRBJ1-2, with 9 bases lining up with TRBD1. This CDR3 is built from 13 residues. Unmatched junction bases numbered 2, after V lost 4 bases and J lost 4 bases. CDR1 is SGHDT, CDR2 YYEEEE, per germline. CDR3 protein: CASSQGQGYGYTF. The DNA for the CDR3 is TGTGCCAGCAGCCAGGGACAGGGCTATGGCTACACCTTC.

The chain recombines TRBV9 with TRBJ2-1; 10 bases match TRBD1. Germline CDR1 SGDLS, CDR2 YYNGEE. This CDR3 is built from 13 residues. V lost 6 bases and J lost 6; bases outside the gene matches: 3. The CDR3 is CASTRTGGNEQFF. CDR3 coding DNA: TGTGCCAGCACCCGGACAGGGGGCAATGAGCAGTTCTTC.

This CDR3 is CASSQEGSTEAFF. CDR3 coding DNA: TGCGCCAGCAGCCAAGAGGGCAGTACTGAAGCTTTCTTT. This chain links TRBV4-1 with TRBJ1-1; D not resolved. This CDR3 is 13 amino acids long. V gave up 0 bases and J gave up 5 bases, with 7 bases separating them. Germline CDR1 and CDR2: MGHRA and YSYEKL.

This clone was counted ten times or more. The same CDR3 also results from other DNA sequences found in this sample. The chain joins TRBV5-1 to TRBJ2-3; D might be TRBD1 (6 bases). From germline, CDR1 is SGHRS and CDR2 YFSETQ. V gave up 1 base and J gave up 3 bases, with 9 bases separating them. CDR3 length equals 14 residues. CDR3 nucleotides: TGCGCCAGCAGCTTGTACAGGGAGACAGATACGCAGTATTTT. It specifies CASSLYRETDTQYF.

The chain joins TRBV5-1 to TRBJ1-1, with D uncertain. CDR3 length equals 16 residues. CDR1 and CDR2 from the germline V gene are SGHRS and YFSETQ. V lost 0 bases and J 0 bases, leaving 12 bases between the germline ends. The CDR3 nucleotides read TGCGCCAGCAGCTTGGAAGCAGGCTACATGAACACTGAAGCTTTCTTT. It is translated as CASSLEAGYMNTEAFF.

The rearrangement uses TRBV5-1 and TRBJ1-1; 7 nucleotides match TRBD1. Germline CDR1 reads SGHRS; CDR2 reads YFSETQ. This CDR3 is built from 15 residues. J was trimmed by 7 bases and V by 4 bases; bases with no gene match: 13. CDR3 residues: CASSIPQGKQGEAFF. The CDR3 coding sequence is TGCGCCAGCAGCATCCCACAGGGGAAACAGGGTGAAGCTTTCTTT.

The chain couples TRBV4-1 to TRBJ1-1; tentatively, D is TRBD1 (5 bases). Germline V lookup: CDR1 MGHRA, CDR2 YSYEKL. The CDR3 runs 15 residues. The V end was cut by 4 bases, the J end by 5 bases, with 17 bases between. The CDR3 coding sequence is TGCGCCAGCAGCCTAAGCGGGGGTGGAGGGACTGAAGCTTTCTTT. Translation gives CASSLSGGGGTEAFF.

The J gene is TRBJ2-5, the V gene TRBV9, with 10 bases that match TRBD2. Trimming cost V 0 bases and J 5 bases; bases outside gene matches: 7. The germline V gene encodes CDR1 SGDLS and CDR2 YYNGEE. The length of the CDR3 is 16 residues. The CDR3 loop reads CASSVGASGGGETQYF. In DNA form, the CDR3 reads TGTGCCAGCAGCGTAGGGGCTAGCGGGGGAGGGGAGACCCAGTACTTC.

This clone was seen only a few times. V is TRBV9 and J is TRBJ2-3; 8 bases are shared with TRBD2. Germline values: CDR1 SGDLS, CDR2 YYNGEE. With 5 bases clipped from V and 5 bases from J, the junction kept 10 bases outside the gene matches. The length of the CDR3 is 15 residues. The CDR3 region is CASSFTGTRGDTQYF. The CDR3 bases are TGTGCCAGCAGTTTTACCGGGACTAGGGGAGATACGCAGTATTTT.

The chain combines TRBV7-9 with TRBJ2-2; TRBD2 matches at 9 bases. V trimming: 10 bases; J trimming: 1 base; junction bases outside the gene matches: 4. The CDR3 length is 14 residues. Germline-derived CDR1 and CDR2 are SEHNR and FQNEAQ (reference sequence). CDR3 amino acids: CATKAGGNTGELFF. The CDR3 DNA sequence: TGTGCCACCAAAGCGGGGGGGAACACCGGGGAGCTGTTTTTT.

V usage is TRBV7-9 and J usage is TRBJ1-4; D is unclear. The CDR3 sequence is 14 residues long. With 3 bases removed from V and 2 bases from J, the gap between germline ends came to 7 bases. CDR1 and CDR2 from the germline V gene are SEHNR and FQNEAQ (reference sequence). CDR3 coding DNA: TGTGCCAGCAGCTTGACAACGACTAATGAAAAACTGTTTTTT. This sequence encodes CASSLTTTNEKLFF.

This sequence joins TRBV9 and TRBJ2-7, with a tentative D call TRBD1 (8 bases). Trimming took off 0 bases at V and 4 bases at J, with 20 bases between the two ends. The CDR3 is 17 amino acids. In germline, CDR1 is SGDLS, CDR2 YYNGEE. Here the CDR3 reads CASSVVTPGQGGYEQYF. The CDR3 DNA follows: TGTGCCAGCAGCGTAGTAACCCCAGGACAGGGAGGGTACGAGCAGTACTTC.

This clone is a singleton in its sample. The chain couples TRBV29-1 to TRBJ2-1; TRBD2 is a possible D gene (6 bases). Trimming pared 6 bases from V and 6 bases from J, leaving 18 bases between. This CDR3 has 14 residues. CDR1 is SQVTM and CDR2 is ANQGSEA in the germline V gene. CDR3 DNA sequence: TGCAGCGTCACCCGGGGGATAAGTCGCAATGAGCAGTTCTTC. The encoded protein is CSVTRGISRNEQFF.

In DNA, the CDR3 is TGCGCCAGCAGCCAAGAATGGGCGGGAACGGCCAAAAACATTCAGTACTTC. It is translated as CASSQEWAGTAKNIQYF. The rearrangement joins TRBV4-3 to TRBJ2-4; the D gene is possibly TRBD2 (6 bases). From germline, CDR1 is LGHNA and CDR2 YSLEER. Deletions cut 0 bases from V and 1 base from J, with 13 bases between. The CDR3 is made up of 17 amino acids.

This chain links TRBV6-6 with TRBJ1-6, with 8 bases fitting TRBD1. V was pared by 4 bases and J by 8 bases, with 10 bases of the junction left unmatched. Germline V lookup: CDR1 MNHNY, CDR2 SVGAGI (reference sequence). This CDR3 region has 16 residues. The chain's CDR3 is CASSFGSGGAYSPLHF. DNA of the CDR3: TGTGCCAGCAGTTTCGGGTCAGGGGGCGCATATTCACCCCTCCACTTT.

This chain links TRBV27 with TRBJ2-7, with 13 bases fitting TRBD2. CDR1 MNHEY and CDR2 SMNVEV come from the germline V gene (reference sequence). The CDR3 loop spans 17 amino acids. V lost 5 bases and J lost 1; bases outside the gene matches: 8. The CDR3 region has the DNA TGTGCCAGCAGTAGGTATGGGACTAGCGGGACGTCCTACGAGCAGTACTTC. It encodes CASSRYGTSGTSYEQYF.

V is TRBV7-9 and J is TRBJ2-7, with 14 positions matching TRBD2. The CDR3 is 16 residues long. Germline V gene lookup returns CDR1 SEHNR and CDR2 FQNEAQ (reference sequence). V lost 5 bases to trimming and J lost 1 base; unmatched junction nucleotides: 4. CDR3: CASSRTSGGTSYEQYF. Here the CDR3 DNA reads TGTGCCAGCAGCCGGACTAGCGGGGGGACTTCCTACGAGCAGTACTTC.

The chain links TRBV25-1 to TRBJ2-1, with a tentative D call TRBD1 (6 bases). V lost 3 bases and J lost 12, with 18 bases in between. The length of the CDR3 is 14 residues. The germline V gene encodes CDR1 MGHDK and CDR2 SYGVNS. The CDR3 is CASSDTTAGARQFF. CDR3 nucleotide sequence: TGTGCCAGCAGTGATACAACTGCAGGGGCGCGGCAGTTCTTC.

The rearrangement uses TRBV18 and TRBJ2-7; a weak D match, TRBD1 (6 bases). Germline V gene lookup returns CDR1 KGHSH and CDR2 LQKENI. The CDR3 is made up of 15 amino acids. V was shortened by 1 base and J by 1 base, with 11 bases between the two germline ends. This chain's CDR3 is CASSPLTGTSYEQYF. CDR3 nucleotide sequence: TGTGCCAGCTCACCACTCACAGGGACGTCCTACGAGCAGTACTTC.